The 11 T cell receptor beta chains given below trace back to one sample, sequenced in a study of chemoradiotherapy in HPV16-positive cancers (dated by TCRdb to between 2021 and 2024). The library was prepared using the immunoSEQ multiplex PCR assay. TCRdb obtained this table from immuneACCESS and retained in-frame rearrangements with V and J assigned. These tables miss some clones; where compared with another copy, unresolved V genes account for less than half of the shortfall, and the remainder is unexplained. In this sample the table shows approximately 11,000 clones, approximately 93% of which occur a single time. The top ten constitute about 1.8% of the sample. The sample was blood, taken from a patient who underwent chemoradiotherapy. The receptors were gathered from a human donor with HPV-associated anogenital cancer.

The chain is built from TRBV2 and TRBJ2-7; D is unresolved. The CDR3 sequence is 14 residues long. V lost 3 bases to trimming and J lost 2 bases, with 11 bases between them. Germline-derived CDR1 and CDR2 are SNHLY and FYNNEI. The CDR3 loop is CASSEDGGPYEQYF. The CDR3 nucleotides read TGTGCCAGCAGTGAGGACGGTGGGCCCTACGAGCAGTACTTC.

The sample holds one count of this clone. The genes are TRBV5-4 and TRBJ1-6; D is unresolved. Germline V gives CDR1 SGHNT, CDR2 YYREEE (reference sequence). Trimming left V 1 base short and J 0 bases short, with 8 bases between. CDR3 length: 16 amino acids. The CDR3 nucleotides read TGTGCCAGCAGCTTGCCCGGGAGCTCCTATAATTCACCCCTCCACTTT. This gives the protein CASSLPGSSYNSPLHF.

The CDR3 reads CASSPFPGSPNYGYTF. DNA of the CDR3: TGTGCCAGCAGCCCTTTCCCAGGCAGTCCTAACTATGGCTACACCTTC. This rearrangement joins TRBV16 to TRBJ1-2; D is unresolved. CDR1 is KGHSY and CDR2 is FQNENV in the germline V gene. The CDR3 runs 16 residues. V was pared by 4 bases and J by 0 bases, with 15 bases between.

The V call is TRBV7-2, the J call TRBJ2-5; unclear D gene. V lost 5 bases and J 0 bases, leaving 4 bases between the germline ends. Germline V gives CDR1 SGHTA, CDR2 FQGNSA. The CDR3 totals 12 residues. DNA of the CDR3: TGTGCCAGCAGCCGCAACCAAGAGACCCAGTACTTC. As protein: CASSRNQETQYF. The full variable domain, with the rest looked up from reference TRBV7-2 and TRBJ2-5, is GAGVSQSPSNKVTEKGKDVELRCDPISGHTALYWYRQSLGQGLEFLIYFQGNSAPDKSGLPSDRFSAERTGGSVSTLTIQRTQQEDSAVYLCASSRNQETQYFGPGTRLLVL.

The rearrangement uses TRBV4-1 and TRBJ1-6; maybe TRBD1 (5 bases). CDR3 length equals 17 residues. The V gene's germline CDR1 is MGHRA and CDR2 YSYEKL. The V end lost 0 bases, the J end lost 5 bases, and 14 bases lay between the germline ends. CDR3 region: CASSQEVPQGNNSPLHF. CDR3 nucleotide sequence: TGCGCCAGCAGCCAAGAGGTTCCCCAGGGAAATAATTCACCCCTCCACTTT.

J is TRBJ2-3 and V is TRBV29-1; D gene uncertain. With 5 bases removed from V and 0 bases from J, the gap between germline ends came to 12 bases. In germline, CDR1 is SQVTM, CDR2 ANQGSEA. The CDR3 runs 14 residues. CDR3 DNA: TGCAGCGTTCGGATAGGAAGCAGCACAGATACGCAGTATTTT. Its translation: CSVRIGSSTDTQYF.

Here the CDR3 reads CASGLVLSRVAGGLSYEQYF. CDR3 nucleotides: TGTGCTAGTGGTTTGGTACTCAGCAGGGTAGCGGGGGGACTCTCCTACGAGCAGTACTTC. The chain couples TRBV12-5 to TRBJ2-7, with 10 bases that match TRBD2. The V gene's germline CDR1 is LGHNT and CDR2 FRNRAP. J was trimmed by 0 bases and V by 0 bases; bases with no gene match: 14. This CDR3 has 20 amino acids. Filled out from reference TRBV12-5 and TRBJ2-7, the complete variable domain reads DARVTQTPRHKVTEMGQEVTMRCQPILGHNTVFWYRQTMMQGLELLAYFRNRAPLDDSGMPKDRFSAEMPDATLATLKIQPSEPRDSAVYFCASGLVLSRVAGGLSYEQYFGPGTRLTVT.

This chain uses TRBV5-1 with TRBJ2-7; a possible D gene is TRBD1 (5 bases). The V end was cut by 5 bases, the J end by 3 bases, with 21 bases between. The CDR3 has 16 amino acids. CDR1 and CDR2 from the germline V gene are SGHRS and YFSETQ. CDR3 in DNA: TGCGCCAGCAGTCCCATTCAAAGCATTCAGGGCTACGAGCAGTACTTC. This translates into CASSPIQSIQGYEQYF.

V and J are TRBV29-1 and TRBJ2-3; 9 bases align to TRBD2. CDR1 and CDR2 (germline): SQVTM, ANQGSEA. V shed 6 bases and J 4 bases; nucleotides not matched to a gene: 14. The CDR3 extends over 16 amino acids. The CDR3 DNA sequence: TGCAGCGTCGGCGGACTAGCGCAACGAATTTCAGATACGCAGTATTTT. This codes for CSVGGLAQRISDTQYF.

The chain employs TRBV2 and TRBJ2-2, with D tentatively TRBD2 (6 bases). V was shortened by 3 bases and J by 7 bases, with 12 bases between the two germline ends. The V gene's germline CDR1 is SNHLY and CDR2 FYNNEI. This CDR3 comprises 14 residues. The CDR3, as DNA: TGTGCCAGCAGTGATTTGCGGGGTTACGGGGAGCTGTTTTTT. Translation: CASSDLRGYGELFF. Complete variable domain (other parts from reference TRBV2 and TRBJ2-2): EPEVTQTPSHQVTQMGQEVILRCVPISNHLYFYWYRQILGQKVEFLVSFYNNEISEKSEIFDDQFSVERPDGSNFTLKIRSTKLEDSAMYFCASSDLRGYGELFFGEGSRLTVL.

V and J are TRBV5-1 and TRBJ2-7, with D unclear. The CDR3 is 13 residues long. CDR1 and CDR2 from the germline V gene are SGHRS and YFSETQ. V was shortened by 1 base and J by 3 bases, with 8 bases between the two germline ends. The CDR3 DNA reads as TGCGCCAGCAGCTTGCTCCGCGACTACGAGCAGTACTTC. It translates to CASSLLRDYEQYF.